This TCR beta chain came from a study of cytomegalovirus exposure and HLA in healthy donors. Notes on the study in general: Segments of the TCR beta V type were, in most cases, productive about 90% or about 30% of the time in an earlier analysis. Later work showed greater clonal expansion in HLA-associated TCR beta chains than in equally common others. Later, an analysis found that common viral pathogens appeared to be linked with several of the most significant clusters. Specific recognition of CMV antigens was confirmed in vitro for a few chains (all CMV-associated).

V was clipped by 3 bases and J by 2 bases, with 8 bases between them. The CDR3 is 13 residues long. Germline-derived CDR1 and CDR2 are SNHLY and FYNNEI. Concerning this clone itself: The antigen remains undetermined.

Researchers ran the PCR with 60 Vbeta and 13 Jbeta primers. Libraries were prepared by immunoSEQ multiplex PCR; TCRdb keeps only in-frame clonotypes and omits some of them. The table includes 150,000 to 160,000 clones, less than 85% detected once. The rearrangement joins TRBV2 to TRBJ2-7; the D gene is possibly TRBD1 (6 bases). The receptor comes from a woman in her 50s in good health and CMV-seropositive. Input material: PBMCs. In DNA, the CDR3 is TGTGCCAGCAGTGAGGGGACACCCTACGAGCAGTACTTC. Residues: CASSEGTPYEQYF.